The 23 T cell receptor beta chains listed next were all sequenced from one sample in a study of regulatory T cells in long-lasting Graves disease. Noted time point: newly diagnosed GD, antithyroid drugs for less than 3 months. The TCR library was prepared using RNA isolated from PBMCs. Arm-PCR with iRepertoire HTBI primers amplified the CDR3 regions for these TCR beta libraries. TCRdb passed the multiplex PCR reads through MiXCR, listing each CDR3 protein once. The data show over 300,000 distinct CDR3 sequences, with roughly 16% seen just once and approximately 22% held by the top ten. This specimen was peripheral blood mononuclear cells (PBMCs), taken at new diagnosis, from a patient treated with antithyroid drugs. Every receptor here comes from a female donor with Graves disease.

This clonotype occurred many times. This chain uses TRBV6-1 with TRBJ1-5; D remains ambiguous. Looked up from germline, CDR1 is MNHNS and CDR2 is SASEGT. V was cut by 3 bases and J by 0 bases, with 18 bases left in between. CDR3 length: 18 amino acids. The CDR3 here is CASSDDIGYFYSNQPQHF. The CDR3 region has the DNA TGTGCCAGCAGTGACGACATTGGTTACTTTTATAGCAATCAGCCCCAGCATTTT.

This clonotype was observed a handful of times. The rearrangement uses TRBV3-1 and TRBJ2-7; 8 bases are shared with TRBD2. The CDR3 length is 15 residues. V was clipped by 4 bases and J by 3 bases; unmatched bases: 8. Germline loops: CDR1 LGHDT, CDR2 YNNKEL (reference sequence). The CDR3 DNA sequence: TGTGCCAGCAGCCCCACTAGCGGCCTTAACTACGAGCAGTACTTC. This gives the protein CASSPTSGLNYEQYF.

This clonotype was observed many times. The V and J genes are TRBV7-6 and TRBJ1-2; 7 nucleotides match TRBD1. The germline V gene has CDR1 SGHVS and CDR2 FNYEAQ. The CDR3 runs to 15 residues. V was clipped by 1 base and J by 4 bases; unmatched bases: 6. As DNA, the CDR3 is TGTGCCAGCAGCTTAGGTGCGTCAGGGGGCTATGGCTACACCTTC. Residues: CASSLGASGGYGYTF.

This clonotype was observed a few times. The junction departs from the called germline gene at one end, perhaps through a read error. CDR3 coding DNA: TGTGCCAGCAGCTTAGGAAGTTCTGGAAACACCACATATTTT. Its protein product is CASSLGSSGNTTYF. The gene calls are TRBV11-2 and TRBJ1-3; D is uncertain. Looked up from germline, CDR1 is SGHAT and CDR2 is FQNNGV. The length of the CDR3 is 14 residues.

The rearrangement links TRBV10-1 to TRBJ2-6; tentative D call: TRBD1 (5 bases). Germline CDR1 reads WNHNN; CDR2 reads SYGVQD (reference sequence). This CDR3 region has 16 residues. V shed 0 bases and J shed 1 base, with 7 bases lying between them. The CDR3 coding sequence is TGCGCCAGCAGTGAGTCCAGGGCGTCTGGGGCCAACGTCCTGACTTTC. As protein: CASSESRASGANVLTF.

This clonotype has just a few counts. The chain employs TRBV6-2 or TRBV6-3 and TRBJ2-7, with TRBD2 matching 7 bases. This CDR3 spans 17 amino acids. Germline-derived CDR1 and CDR2 are MNHEY and SVGEGT. V was pared by 4 bases and J by 6 bases, with 18 bases of the junction left unmatched. CDR3 DNA: TGTGCCAGCAGTTTCTCCCCCCTTTTAAGCTTAGCGGGCGAGCAGTACTTC. Its translation is CASSFSPLLSLAGEQYF.

This clonotype was seen repeatedly, ten times or more. The rearrangement links TRBV24-1 to TRBJ2-2, with TRBD1 matching over 9 bases. This CDR3 has 17 residues. V lost 2 bases, J lost 3 bases, and 6 bases stayed unmatched. The germline V gene has CDR1 KGHDR and CDR2 SFDVKD. CDR3 sequence: CATSDSGTGLDTGELFF. The CDR3 nucleotides read TGTGCCACCAGTGATTCGGGGACAGGGTTGGACACCGGGGAGCTGTTTTTT.

This clonotype was picked up many times. The V gene is TRBV6-2 or TRBV6-3, the J gene TRBJ2-1; 9 nucleotides match TRBD2. J lost 10 bases, V lost 8 bases, and 15 bases had no gene match. The CDR3 loop spans 15 amino acids. Germline V gene sequence: CDR1 MNHEY, CDR2 SVGEGT. The CDR3 reads CASGSGRWVYGEQFF. The DNA for the CDR3 is TGTGCCAGCGGTAGCGGGAGATGGGTGTACGGAGAGCAGTTCTTC.

In this sample, this clonotype turned up many times. The chain couples TRBV12-3 or TRBV12-4 to TRBJ1-2; unclear D gene. The CDR3 has 11 residues. Trimming shortened V by 3 bases and J by 8 bases, and 7 bases separated the two germline ends. CDR3 protein: CASSFAEGYTF. The DNA for the CDR3 is TGTGCCAGCAGTTTCGCGGAGGGCTACACCTTC.

This clonotype was recorded at least ten times. The J gene is TRBJ1-4, the V gene TRBV10-2; D unresolved. Germline V gene data show CDR1 as WSHSY and CDR2 as SAAADI. V was cut by 8 bases and J by 8 bases, with 12 bases left in between. This CDR3 region has 12 residues. The CDR3 nucleotides are TGCGCCAGCGCCGGGGTGAGAGAAAAACTGTTTTTT. Its translation is CASAGVREKLFF.

This rearrangement joins TRBV9 to TRBJ2-2; 12 bases align to TRBD2. The junction had 2 bases not matched to a gene; V was cut back by 3 bases and J by 5 bases. This CDR3 comprises 15 residues. Germline V CDR1 and CDR2: SGDLS, YYNGEE. This CDR3 is CASSGGTSGTGELFF. The DNA for the CDR3 is TGTGCCAGCAGCGGGGGGACTAGCGGGACCGGGGAGCTGTTTTTT.

For this clonotype: The conserved closing phenylalanine or tryptophan is absent in this CDR3, likely reflecting a read error. The chain combines TRBV5-4 with TRBJ1-4; 10 bases map to TRBD1. V gave up 3 bases and J gave up 8 bases; unmatched junction bases: 1. CDR3 length: 13 residues. Germline V gives CDR1 SGHNT, CDR2 YYREEE (reference sequence). The CDR3 reads CASSWGQGEKLFL. In DNA, the CDR3 is TGTGCCAGCAGCTGGGGACAGGGGGAAAAACTGTTTCTT.

This clonotype showed up many times. The V and J genes are TRBV12-3 or TRBV12-4 and TRBJ2-1, with 10 bases that match TRBD2. Losses at the gene ends were 5 bases for V and 8 bases for J; bases not matched to a gene: 36. The CDR3 length is 24 residues. The CDR3 protein is CASSQMRPTGDEREGLNSGDEQFF. Written as DNA, the CDR3 is TGTGCCAGCAGTCAAATGCGTCCGACAGGGGACGAGCGGGAGGGCCTGAATTCCGGTGATGAGCAGTTCTTC.

This clonotype came up many times. The chain joins TRBV2 to TRBJ1-6, with D unclear. Germline-derived CDR1 and CDR2 are SNHLY and FYNNEI. Trimming stripped 1 base from V and 7 bases from J, with 5 bases between. The CDR3 loop spans 13 amino acids. In DNA, the CDR3 is TGTGCCAGCAGTGAAGGGCGGAATTCACCCCTCCACTTT. It encodes CASSEGRNSPLHF. The variable domain in full, with the rest retrieved from reference TRBV2 and TRBJ1-6, is EPEVTQTPSHQVTQMGQEVILRCVPISNHLYFYWYRQILGQKVEFLVSFYNNEISEKSEIFDDQFSVERPDGSNFTLKIRSTKLEDSAMYFCASSEGRNSPLHFGNGTRLTVT.

This clonotype was detected ten times or more. A junction boundary mismatches the germline segment, possibly from a read error. This rearrangement joins TRBV7-2 to TRBJ2-5; no clear D. In germline, CDR1 is SGHTA, CDR2 FQGNSA. The CDR3 length is 13 residues. CDR3 DNA sequence: TGTGCCAGCAGTTTAGTGGGGCAAGAGACCCAGTACTTC. As protein: CASSLVGQETQYF.

This clonotype has more than one count but fewer than ten. The junction and the germline gene differ at one end; a read error may be behind it. The rearrangement joins TRBV28 to TRBJ2-6; D is undetermined. Germline V gene sequence: CDR1 MDHEN, CDR2 SYDVKM. This CDR3 region has 15 residues. The CDR3 sequence is CASSSASHLASVLTF. CDR3 coding DNA: TGTGCCAGCAGTTCGGCATCCCACTTGGCCAGCGTCCTGACTTTC.

This clonotype was picked up many times. The chain has TRBV24-1 and TRBJ2-3, with 7 bases lining up with TRBD2. Germline V gene sequence: CDR1 KGHDR, CDR2 SFDVKD. The V gene end was trimmed by 0 bases and the J gene end by 11 bases; junction bases not matched to a gene: 22. This CDR3 is 19 amino acids long. The CDR3 is CATSDLHRYCGSPNPRQYF. CDR3 nucleotide sequence: TGTGCCACCAGTGATTTGCACAGATATTGCGGGAGCCCAAACCCCAGGCAGTATTTT.

This clonotype was seen many times. This chain joins TRBV6-1 and TRBJ1-4; no clear D gene. Trimming took 2 bases from V and 3 from J, leaving 16 bases between them. CDR1 is MNHNS and CDR2 is SASEGT in the germline V gene. This CDR3 comprises 17 residues. The CDR3 coding sequence is TGTGCCAGCAGTGAAAAACTTATTCCAGTAGCTAATGAAAAACTGTTTTTT. Protein: CASSEKLIPVANEKLFF.

The V gene is TRBV6-4, the J gene TRBJ1-5; no firm D call. CDR1 MRHNA and CDR2 SNTAGT come from the germline V gene. CDR3 length equals 14 residues. The V end lost 2 bases, the J end lost 9 bases, and 14 bases lay between the germline ends. The CDR3 is CASSDSTSYMPQHF. DNA for the CDR3: TGTGCCAGCAGTGACAGCACTTCGTATATGCCCCAGCATTTT.

The V call is TRBV19, the J call TRBJ2-1, with a weak D call TRBD1 (5 bases). The CDR3 totals 11 residues. From germline, CDR1 is LNHDA and CDR2 SQIVND (reference sequence). Deletions cut 7 bases from V and 9 bases from J, with 10 bases between. CDR3 sequence: CASMVRGEQFF. CDR3 in DNA: TGTGCCAGTATGGTTAGGGGTGAGCAGTTCTTC.

This clonotype was detected ten times or more. This rearrangement joins TRBV9 to TRBJ1-2; D possibly corresponds to TRBD1 (5 bases). Per germline, CDR1 SGDLS and CDR2 YYNGEE. Trimming removed 1 base at V and 8 bases at J, with 21 bases between. CDR3 length: 16 residues. DNA of the CDR3: TGTGCCAGCAGCGTAAGCGGACATGTTAACCCGGGCGGCTACACCTTC. Residues: CASSVSGHVNPGGYTF. Filled out from reference TRBV9 and TRBJ1-2, the complete variable domain reads DSGVTQTPKHLITATGQRVTLRCSPRSGDLSVYWYQQSLDQGLQFLIQYYNGEERAKGNILERFSAQQFPDLHSELNLSSLELGDSALYFCASSVSGHVNPGGYTFGSGTRLTVV.

This clonotype has a handful of counts. The rearrangement uses TRBV29-1 and TRBJ1-1; tentative D call: TRBD1 (5 bases). V lost 4 bases and J 1 base, leaving 10 bases between the germline ends. Germline CDR1 reads SQVTM; CDR2 reads ANQGSEA. CDR3 length: 13 amino acids. CDR3 loop: CSVVGGRNTEAFF. The CDR3 DNA sequence: TGCAGCGTTGTGGGGGGAAGGAACACTGAAGCTTTCTTT.

This clonotype has a count of ten or more. V and J are TRBV6-6 and TRBJ1-6; D not resolved. Trimming removed 3 bases from V and 0 bases from J, with 9 bases in between. The CDR3 totals 16 residues. Looked up from germline, CDR1 is MNHNY and CDR2 is SVGAGI (reference sequence). The CDR3 DNA sequence: TGTGCCAGCAGTTATACCTCGAGCTCCTATAATTCACCCCTCCACTTT. Translated: CASSYTSSSYNSPLHF.